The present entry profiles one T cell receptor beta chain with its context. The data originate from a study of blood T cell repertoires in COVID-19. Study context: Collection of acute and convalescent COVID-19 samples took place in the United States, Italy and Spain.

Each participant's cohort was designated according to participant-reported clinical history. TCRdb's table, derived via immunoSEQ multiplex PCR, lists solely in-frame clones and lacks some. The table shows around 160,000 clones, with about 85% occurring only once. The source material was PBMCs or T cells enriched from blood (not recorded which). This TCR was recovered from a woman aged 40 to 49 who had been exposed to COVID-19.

This chain's CDR3 is CASSQHSYEQYF. The CDR3, as DNA: TGTGCCAGCAGCCAACACTCCTACGAGCAGTACTTC. The chain links TRBV12-3 or TRBV12-4 to TRBJ2-7, with no clear D. The V end lost 6 bases, the J end lost 0 bases, and 6 bases lay between the germline ends. The CDR3 length is 12 residues.